This T cell receptor (beta chain) was observed in a study of OX40 agonist ivuxolimab in advanced cancers. The CDR3 has 15 amino acids. Germline V lookup: CDR1 SGDLS, CDR2 YYNGEE. V shed 4 bases and J 5 bases; nucleotides not matched to a gene: 7. As to this clone: The antigen is undetermined.

Sequenced by immunoSEQ multiplex PCR; TCRdb stores in-frame clones only, minus some. The sample includes approximately 88,000 clones, approximately 90% of them seen just once. Study-wide points: Compared with CD4+, CD8+ T cells on average had more expanded clones.

Specimen: CD4+ or CD8+ T cells sorted from blood, collected in a trial of the OX40 agonist ivuxolimab. The genes are TRBV9 and TRBJ2-5; TRBD1 agrees at 11 bases. The clonotype was recovered from an adult with an advanced solid tumor such as melanoma, head and neck, liver or kidney cancer. Here the CDR3 DNA reads TGTGCCAGCAGCTTTGGACAGGGGGCCTGGGAGACCCAGTACTTC. Translated, it gives CASSFGQGAWETQYF.